A selection of T cell receptor beta chains follows, all from one sample in a study of CD8+ T cells in alopecia areata. Repertoires were generated with immunoSEQ multiplex PCR, while TCRdb's copy carries only in-frame clones and drops some. Of roughly 180,000 clones listed, 40% to 55% are singletons. Sequences were derived from CD8+ T cells sorted from blood, sampled around week 54, from a patient treated with tofacitinib. The receptors originated from a human donor with alopecia areata. CDR3s include the opening cysteine and the closing phenylalanine or tryptophan. Each record gives: J gene, V gene, D gene, clone size, CDR3 DNA, CDR3 protein. D genes are given only for firm matches. The size field is filled for only some rows; it gives once, few, many or a size class.

j_gene: TRBJ1-1; v_gene: TRBV18; d_gene: .; abundance: .; CDR3nt: TGTGCCAGCTCACCTCCCACAGGGAGGAGCACTGAAGCTTTCTTT; CDR3aa: CASSPPTGRSTEAFF
j_gene: TRBJ1-1; v_gene: TRBV19; d_gene: .; abundance: .; CDR3nt: TGTGCCACCACAGGGAACACTGAAGCTTTCTTT; CDR3aa: CATTGNTEAFF
j_gene: TRBJ1-3; v_gene: TRBV6-6; d_gene: .; abundance: many; CDR3nt: TGTGCCAGCAGTAAGGACCACTCTGGAAACACCATATATTTT; CDR3aa: CASSKDHSGNTIYF
j_gene: TRBJ1-1; v_gene: TRBV5-4; d_gene: TRBD1; abundance: few; CDR3nt: TGTGCCAGCAATTGGGGGACAGAGAACACTGAAGCTTTCTTT; CDR3aa: CASNWGTENTEAFF
j_gene: TRBJ1-6; v_gene: TRBV4-1; d_gene: TRBD1; abundance: .; CDR3nt: TGCGCCAGCAGCCAGGCAGGGGGGGGTTCACCCCTCCACTTT; CDR3aa: CASSQAGGGSPLHF
j_gene: TRBJ1-1; v_gene: TRBV27; d_gene: .; abundance: few; CDR3nt: TGTGCCAGCAGCCCTTTACCGGGGAGCACTGAAGCTTTCTTT; CDR3aa: CASSPLPGSTEAFF
j_gene: TRBJ2-3; v_gene: TRBV11-2; d_gene: .; abundance: few; CDR3nt: TGTGCCAGCAGCTTAGAGTATCCGGGGGGCACAGATACGCAGTATTTT; CDR3aa: CASSLEYPGGTDTQYF
j_gene: TRBJ1-2; v_gene: TRBV29-1; d_gene: .; abundance: .; CDR3nt: TGCAGCGTTGATGATGAAGTTAGCTCTAACTATGGCTACACCTTC; CDR3aa: CSVDDEVSSNYGYTF
j_gene: TRBJ2-7; v_gene: TRBV12-5; d_gene: TRBD1; abundance: .; CDR3nt: TGTGCTAGTGGCCCGGGACAGCCCTACGAGCAGTACTTC; CDR3aa: CASGPGQPYEQYF
j_gene: TRBJ1-1; v_gene: TRBV6-5; d_gene: .; abundance: .; CDR3nt: TGTGCCAGCAGTCCCCAGGGCATGAACACTGAAGCTTTCTTT; CDR3aa: CASSPQGMNTEAFF
j_gene: TRBJ1-2; v_gene: TRBV27; d_gene: TRBD1; abundance: .; CDR3nt: TGTGCCAGCAGTCCGTGGACAGGGGTGGATGGCTACACCTTC; CDR3aa: CASSPWTGVDGYTF
j_gene: TRBJ1-6; v_gene: TRBV2; d_gene: .; abundance: .; CDR3nt: TGTGCCAGCAGCACCGGGACATGGAATTCACCCCTCCACTTT; CDR3aa: CASSTGTWNSPLHF
j_gene: TRBJ1-5; v_gene: TRBV19; d_gene: .; abundance: few; CDR3nt: TGTGCCAGTAGTAGGGCAGTGAATAGCAATCAGCCCCAGCATTTT; CDR3aa: CASSRAVNSNQPQHF
j_gene: TRBJ2-7; v_gene: TRBV6-5; d_gene: .; abundance: .; CDR3nt: TGTGCCAGCAGCCCCTCAGGGGGGGGAGCATACGAGCAGTACTTC; CDR3aa: CASSPSGGGAYEQYF
j_gene: TRBJ2-7; v_gene: TRBV25-1; d_gene: .; abundance: .; CDR3nt: TGTGCCAGCAGTGATAGTGGGGGGCGGCACGAGCAGTACTTC; CDR3aa: CASSDSGGRHEQYF
j_gene: TRBJ2-1; v_gene: TRBV27; d_gene: .; abundance: .; CDR3nt: TGTGCCAGCAGTTCTCCCGACGGAAATGAGCAGTTCTTC; CDR3aa: CASSSPDGNEQFF
j_gene: TRBJ2-5; v_gene: TRBV7-2; d_gene: .; abundance: .; CDR3nt: TGTGCCAGCAGCTTAGTCGGGGTCCAAGAGACCCAGTACTTC; CDR3aa: CASSLVGVQETQYF
j_gene: TRBJ2-5; v_gene: TRBV13; d_gene: .; abundance: .; CDR3nt: TGTGCCAGCAGCAACCGGGGCCAAGAGACCCAGTACTTC; CDR3aa: CASSNRGQETQYF
j_gene: TRBJ1-1; v_gene: TRBV27; d_gene: TRBD1; abundance: .; CDR3nt: TGTGCCAGCAGTCCCGGACAGGGGTACACTGAAGCTTTCTTT; CDR3aa: CASSPGQGYTEAFF
j_gene: TRBJ2-7; v_gene: TRBV7-6; d_gene: .; abundance: few; CDR3nt: TGTGCCAGCACCCGGGTGGCAGGTTCCTACGAGCAGTACTTC; CDR3aa: CASTRVAGSYEQYF
j_gene: TRBJ1-2; v_gene: TRBV9; d_gene: TRBD1; abundance: .; CDR3nt: TGTGCCAGCAGCGTGAGTGACAGGGAGGACTATGGCTACACCTTC; CDR3aa: CASSVSDREDYGYTF
j_gene: TRBJ2-4; v_gene: TRBV7-9; d_gene: TRBD1; abundance: .; CDR3nt: TGTGCCAGCAGCGACAGGGGGAACATTCAGTACTTC; CDR3aa: CASSDRGNIQYF
j_gene: TRBJ2-7; v_gene: TRBV6-5; d_gene: TRBD1; abundance: .; CDR3nt: TGTGCCAGCAGTTACAGCTCACAGGGGTACGAGCAGTACTTC; CDR3aa: CASSYSSQGYEQYF
j_gene: TRBJ1-2; v_gene: TRBV7-9; d_gene: .; abundance: .; CDR3nt: TGTGCCAGCCCCTTGGGAGGCAACTATGGCTACACCTTC; CDR3aa: CASPLGGNYGYTF
j_gene: TRBJ2-1; v_gene: TRBV9; d_gene: TRBD2; abundance: .; CDR3nt: TGTGCCAGCAGCGTAGGGAACGGGGGGGCTGATGAGCAGTTCTTC; CDR3aa: CASSVGNGGADEQFF
j_gene: TRBJ2-1; v_gene: TRBV7-9; d_gene: .; abundance: .; CDR3nt: TGTGCCAGCAGCTTATCGGACAGCCTTTTCTATGAGCAGTTCTTC; CDR3aa: CASSLSDSLFYEQFF
j_gene: TRBJ2-1; v_gene: TRBV7-9; d_gene: TRBD2; abundance: .; CDR3nt: TGTGCCAGCAGCCCCCGGACTAGCGGGGGTCCGAGCTCCTACAATGAGCAGTTCTTC; CDR3aa: CASSPRTSGGPSSYNEQFF
j_gene: TRBJ2-7; v_gene: TRBV29-1; d_gene: TRBD1; abundance: few; CDR3nt: TGCAGCGTGGGCAGGGGGATCAGCTCCTACGAGCAGTACTTC; CDR3aa: CSVGRGISSYEQYF
j_gene: TRBJ2-1; v_gene: TRBV7-9; d_gene: TRBD2; abundance: .; CDR3nt: TGTGCCCTACCGTTGGCGGGGGATTACAATGAGCAGTTCTTC; CDR3aa: CALPLAGDYNEQFF
j_gene: TRBJ2-7; v_gene: TRBV4-2; d_gene: .; abundance: .; CDR3nt: TGTGCCAGCAGCCCGCAGGGAAACTACGAGCAGTACTTC; CDR3aa: CASSPQGNYEQYF